This T cell receptor beta chain was sequenced during a study of somatic mutations in cytotoxic T cells in rheumatoid arthritis. On the study more broadly: A subset of V beta antibody-stained T-cell populations was isolated by flow sorting, reaching nearly 100% purity, and this subset included V beta1+ cells that went on to TCRB sequencing.

This clone was recorded only once. Its specificity is unknown. Broader study findings: Some patients, about an eighth of the roughly 60, had a largest CD8+ clone that exceeded 20% of CD8+ cells. A rise in CD8+ clonality with age was seen in rheumatoid arthritis patients but not in healthy controls.

The method was immunoSEQ multiplex PCR; TCRdb's version includes in-frame clones alone and lacks a portion of them. The sample consists of roughly 23,000 clones, just under 80% of them appearing once. CDR1 is MGHDK, CDR2 SYGVNS, per germline. CDR3 size: 15 residues. Between the trimmed V and J ends, which lost 4 bases and 3 bases, there was a span of 15 bases. Specimen: CD8+ T cells sorted from blood. The source of this sequence is an adult with rheumatoid arthritis. This chain joins TRBV25-1 and TRBJ1-1; no clear D. CDR3 sequence reads: CASSGDHSWDTEAFF. The DNA for the CDR3 is TGTGCCAGCAGTGGCGATCACTCGTGGGACACTGAAGCTTTCTTT. The variable domain in full, completed from reference TRBV25-1 and TRBJ1-1, reads EADIYQTPRYLVIGTGKKITLECSQTMGHDKMYWYQQDPGMELHLIHYSYGVNSTEKGDLSSESTVSRIRTEHFPLTLESARPSHTSQYLCASSGDHSWDTEAFFGQGTRLTVV.